This paragraph reports one T cell receptor (beta chain). There is no known antigen for this receptor. Base qualities are not at hand, and no much larger clone is one base apart. Trimming at the junction amounts to 2 bases on V and 4 bases on J, and the germline ends lie 14 bases apart. CDR1 and CDR2, per the germline V gene (reference sequence), are LNHDA and SQIVND. Reading from cysteine to phenylalanine, the CDR3 counts 15 amino acids. Here the CDR3 DNA is all that survives: 45 bases in frame from base 1. The library was obtained by PCR. The instrument was a NextSeq 500. Bulk TCR libraries were generated as previously described, with the TCR primers listed in Table S5 used. Total RNA was purified with the Qiagen AllPrep DNA/RNA kit. Before analysis, reads from multiple sequencing runs of the same library were pooled. The original methods were these. Reads were retained only if the reads had an exact TCR constant sequence, and the retained reads were trimmed to 150 nt and grouped according to their 12-nt molecular barcodes. Reads in each barcode group were sub-clustered using a 15% Levenshtein threshold, and a quality-weighted consensus sequence was built for each RNA molecule. Non-functional sequences were excluded, and lower-count sequences lying one edit away from another sequence were also excluded. Based on a fit of two negative binomial distributions, barcode sub-clusters having less than 20% of the maximum read count were discarded. TCRdb took the public reads, trimmed them with fastp at Q25, ran MiXCR for clone calling and kept in-frame beta chains. Entries that share a CDR3 protein sequence are merged under the most common genes and DNA. TCRdb's processing, not the authors', yielded these V and J calls. Within this sample are approximately 680,000 distinct CDR3 sequences, with about 25% of them counted one time only. The ten biggest clones cover about 0.81% of the sample.

Libraries of naive CD8 T cells were built from approximately 20,000 to 1,000,000 sorted cells, with 10%, 30% or 50% of the purified RNA used. On a BD FACSAria II, naive CD8 T cells were FACS-sorted as CD8+CD4-CCR7+CD45RA+ and collected into RLT Plus buffer. To test detection sensitivity, Jurkat RNA equivalent to about ten TCR copies was spiked into samples of about 19,000-1,100,000 naive CD8 T cells. Enrichment of CD8 T cells was performed with RosetteSep CD8+ T Cell Enrichment Cocktail and Ficoll-Paque, after which ACK red cell lysis was carried out. This record belongs to a study of molecular identifiers for immune sequencing clone quantification (dated by TCRdb to 2016 to 2019). In the study overall: For a replicate experiment, RNA from around 20,000 or 100,000 naive CD8 T cells was divided into five aliquots, and four of the five aliquots were sequenced. This methods study used CD8 T cells to benchmark TCR RNA copy counting and molecular-identifier clustering-based TCR repertoire sequencing (MIDCIRS).

Points the paper makes about the study in general: About 3 recovered TCR RNA copies per cell were obtained by modeling, versus around 10 by digital PCR, implying a capture efficiency of about 30%. Identical TCR molecules sharing a barcode could cause highly expanded clone sizes to be underestimated. In CMV-specific effector cells, clones with more than 20 RNA copies contained over 97% of molecules, whereas in naive cells such clones contained under 1% of molecules. When barcode sub-clustering was not used, chimeric consensus sequences inflated TCR diversity, with chimeras reaching as high as 47%. The naive libraries included spiked-in Jurkat TCR RNA (about 11 copies' worth), and this RNA is not part of the donor repertoire. Spiked-in Jurkat TCR RNA equal to a single cell's worth was reported to be detectable even within 1,200,000 naive CD8 T cells.

The sequence links TRBV19 to TRBJ2-5; the D gene is perhaps TRBD1, on 6 matching bases. The TCR was taken from a human donor in good health. Some libraries in this study had Jurkat cell RNA spiked in. Source material: naive CD8+ T cells from blood, with Jurkat cell RNA spiked in. Per the publication, the cell subset or site label means: FACS-sorted CD8+CD4-CCR7+CD45RA+ naive T cells. The CDR3 loop reads CASSISGGRGETQYF. The nucleotide sequence is given as TGTGCCAGTAGTATATCTGGGGGCCGGGGAGAGACCCAGTACTTC.